The next 13 T cell receptor beta chains were all read from a single sample in a study of tumor and adjacent non-tumor tissue in lung cancer. This sample's RNA came from whole unsorted tissue. Three rounds of nested PCR, following a modified ARM-PCR protocol, produced the TCRbeta library. TCRdb ran MiXCR on the multiplex PCR reads and lists one entry per CDR3 protein. This sample yields about 120,000 distinct CDR3 sequences, of which 55% to 75% are seen a single time; roughly 13% belongs to the top ten. Sample: lung tumor tissue. These receptors were taken from a man younger than 45 with non-small cell lung cancer.

To note about this clonotype: Germline and junction disagree at one end, which may indicate a read error. The CDR3 DNA reads TGTGCCAGCAGTTACTCAGAAGGCTCCGGGGAGCTGTGTTTT. It yields the protein CASSYSEGSGELCF. The genes are TRBV6-2 or TRBV6-3 and TRBJ2-2, with a possible D match to TRBD2 (5 bases). From germline, CDR1 is MNHEY and CDR2 SVGEGT. The CDR3 runs to 14 residues.

With regard to this clonotype: One end of the junction varies from germline; a read error may be responsible. V usage is TRBV11-2 and J usage is TRBJ2-3; D gene unclear. The CDR3 has 13 amino acids. Germline CDR1 reads SGHAT; CDR2 reads FQNNGV. CDR3 DNA: TGTGCCAGCCGCCCCACCGCCTCAGATACACAGTATTTT. This gives the protein CASRPTASDTQYF.

Comments on this clonotype: A read error is likely, as this CDR3 ends without the conserved phenylalanine or tryptophan. The DNA is omitted, as the CDR3 cannot be located on it reliably, and the CDR3 follows TCRdb's listing. The chain links TRBV11-1 to TRBJ2-1; the table's D call, TRBD1, has no DNA check behind it. The length of the CDR3 is 11 amino acids, counting both ends. Looked up from germline, CDR1 is SGHAT and CDR2 is FQDESV (reference sequence). CDR3 region: CAIRIDRPLFY.

Concerning this clonotype: With a much larger clone just one base away, this may be a read error. V usage is TRBV5-4 and J usage is TRBJ2-6; D gene unclear. The CDR3 sequence is 13 residues long. The germline CDR1 and CDR2 sequences are SGHNT and YYREEE (reference sequence). CDR3 nucleotides: TGTGCCAGCAGCTCCTCTAGGGCCAACGTCCTGACTTTC. Amino acids: CASSSSRANVLTF.

With regard to this clonotype: The junction does not match germline at one end; this may be a read error. The chain recombines TRBV29-1 with TRBJ1-2; 11 nucleotides agree with TRBD1. The CDR3 contains 17 residues. Germline V gives CDR1 SQVTM, CDR2 ANQGSEA. The CDR3 loop reads CSVDGRRTGGASRGYTF. CDR3 coding DNA: TGTAGCGTTGACGGCAGAAGGACAGGGGGCGCGAGCCGTGGCTACACCTTC.

This clonotype was detected ten times or more. The chain uses TRBV4-1 and TRBJ2-5; TRBD2 matches 10 bases. There are 13 residues in the CDR3. Germline CDR1 reads MGHRA; CDR2 reads YSYEKL. V was clipped by 5 bases and J by 5 bases; unmatched bases: 2. CDR3 sequence reads: CASSEGLAETQYF. CDR3 in DNA: TGCGCCAGCAGCGAGGGACTAGCGGAGACCCAGTACTTC.

Concerning this clonotype: A junction boundary mismatches the germline segment, possibly from a read error. This sequence joins TRBV20-1 and TRBJ2-1; D not resolved. The V gene's germline CDR1 is DFQATT and CDR2 SNEGSKA (reference sequence). The CDR3 totals 14 residues. CDR3 nucleotide sequence: TGCAGTGTTAGAGATCTCCGCTCCTACAATGAGCGGTTCTTC. This translates into CSVRDLRSYNERFF.

This sequence joins TRBV11-2 and TRBJ1-1; D perhaps matches TRBD1 (6 bases). Trimming removed 3 bases from V and 11 bases from J, with 25 bases in between. This CDR3 is 16 amino acids long. Germline CDR1 SGHAT, CDR2 FQNNGV. The CDR3 nucleotides are TGTGCCAGCAGCTTTGGGGACCGGGAGAGGGGGATGAGGGCTTTCTTT. Amino acids: CASSFGDRERGMRAFF.

In this sample, this clonotype turned up once. The V and J genes are TRBV11-2 and TRBJ2-2, with TRBD2 matching over 7 bases. The CDR3 is 14 residues long. Germline values: CDR1 SGHAT, CDR2 FQNNGV. J gave up 7 bases and V 5 bases, and 7 bases lay outside the gene matches. The CDR3 here is CASSLAASHGELFF. In DNA form, the CDR3 reads TGTGCCAGCAGCCTAGCGGCTAGTCACGGGGAGCTGTTTTTT.

A note on this clonotype: A read error is possible here, since a much larger clone lies one base away. The rearrangement links TRBV10-3 to TRBJ2-2, with TRBD1 identical over 8 bases. Germline loops: CDR1 ENHRY, CDR2 SYGVKD. CDR3 length equals 18 residues. V was pared by 6 bases and J by 2 bases, with 14 bases of the junction left unmatched. The DNA of the CDR3 is TGTGCCATCAGGAGGCGGAGACAGGGGACCGCCAACACCGGGGAGCTGTTTTTT. Residues: CAIRRRRQGTANTGELFF.

Regarding this clonotype: A junction boundary mismatches the germline segment, possibly from a read error. The rearrangement joins TRBV4-1 to TRBJ1-2; D might be TRBD1 (6 bases). From germline, CDR1 is MGHRA and CDR2 YSYEKL. CDR3 length: 15 residues. The CDR3 loop is CASRQTMGGFYDYTF. Written as DNA, the CDR3 is TGCGCCAGCAGACAGACCATGGGGGGCTTCTATGACTACACCTTC.

Note on this clonotype: The junction departs from the called germline gene at one end, perhaps through a read error. The chain has TRBV14 and TRBJ1-1; no definite D call. CDR1 is SGHDN, CDR2 FVKESK, per germline. The CDR3 length is 11 residues. DNA for the CDR3: TGTGGCAGCGCTAGGAACACTGAAGCTTTCTTT. This sequence encodes CGSARNTEAFF.

A note on this clonotype: One end of the junction does not line up with germline, which may come from a read error. V gene TRBV20-1 combines with J gene TRBJ1-1; TRBD1 might be the D (5 bases). Germline values: CDR1 DFQATT, CDR2 SNEGSKA (reference sequence). The CDR3 is made up of 14 amino acids. The CDR3 region has the DNA TGCGGTGCTAGAGATCCCCGGGCTGGGGGTGAAGCTTTCTTT. Its protein product is CGARDPRAGGEAFF.